Each of the 13 T cell receptor beta chains below was sequenced from the same sample in a study of T cell responses to AZD1222 COVID-19 vaccine. Assay: immunoSEQ multiplex PCR; the TCRdb copy retains only in-frame clones and omits some. The sample records roughly 77,000 clones, 90% being singletons. Sequencing used peripheral blood, obtained 28 days after the second AZD1222 dose. These TCRs come from an adult who received the AZD1222 COVID-19 vaccine.

This clone was detected a few times. CDR3 amino acids: CAWSGDRRNYGYTF. CDR3 sequence (DNA): TGTGCCTGGAGTGGAGACAGGCGCAACTATGGCTACACCTTC. The V gene is TRBV30, the J gene TRBJ1-2, with a weak D call TRBD1 (6 bases). The germline V gene encodes CDR1 GTSNPN and CDR2 SVGIG (reference sequence). CDR3 size: 14 residues. Between the trimmed V and J ends, which lost 1 base and 2 bases, there was a span of 11 bases.

The chain employs TRBV5-4 and TRBJ2-1; the D gene is possibly TRBD2 (5 bases). CDR3 length equals 15 residues. Per germline, CDR1 SGHNT and CDR2 YYREEE (reference sequence). Trimming pared 1 base from V and 6 bases from J, leaving 14 bases between. The CDR3 reads CASSLPGNMVNEQFF. The CDR3 region has the DNA TGTGCCAGCAGCTTGCCCGGGAACATGGTCAATGAGCAGTTCTTC.

The V and J genes are TRBV2 and TRBJ1-2; TRBD1 is a possible D gene (6 bases). Per the germline V gene, CDR1 is SNHLY and CDR2 is FYNNEI. The CDR3 consists of 12 residues. Trimming shortened V by 6 bases and J by 6 bases, and 11 bases separated the two germline ends. For the CDR3, the DNA is TGTGCCAGCAGCACCAGGGGAAATGGCTACACCTTC. Its protein is CASSTRGNGYTF.

The chain recombines TRBV5-6 with TRBJ1-2, with a possible D match to TRBD1 (5 bases). The V and J ends lost 0 bases and 4 bases respectively, with 13 bases between them. CDR1 SGHDT and CDR2 YYEEEE come from the germline V gene. The CDR3 totals 15 residues. The CDR3 DNA is TGTGCCAGCAGCTTGGTAGGGGTTCCCGTCTATGGCTACACCTTC. This translates into CASSLVGVPVYGYTF.

The CDR3 nucleotides are TGTGCCAGCTCACCGTCACAGGGAGCCACAGATACGCAGTATTTT. It translates to CASSPSQGATDTQYF. This rearrangement joins TRBV18 to TRBJ2-3; D perhaps matches TRBD1 (6 bases). This CDR3 region has 15 residues. Germline assignment: CDR1 KGHSH and CDR2 LQKENI. Trimming removed 3 bases at V and 2 bases at J, with 12 bases between.

This clone showed up just once. The chain employs TRBV10-3 and TRBJ2-5, with 7 bases that match TRBD1. V shed 6 bases, J shed 5 bases, and the junction held 6 bases outside the gene matches. There are 13 residues in the CDR3. The germline V gene encodes CDR1 ENHRY and CDR2 SYGVKD. The CDR3 DNA follows: TGTGCCATCAGGAGACAGGGTGGTGAGACCCAGTACTTC. This translates into CAIRRQGGETQYF.

The chain joins TRBV11-3 to TRBJ2-5; D is uncertain. V shed 1 base and J shed 3 bases, with 6 bases lying between them. CDR1 SGHNT and CDR2 YENEEA come from the germline V gene. CDR3 length: 13 residues. The CDR3 reads CASSLGGEETQYF. CDR3 DNA sequence: TGTGCCAGCAGCTTAGGCGGAGAAGAGACCCAGTACTTC.

This clone has a single count. The rearrangement uses TRBV5-1 and TRBJ2-1; D unresolved. Trimming removed 0 bases from V and 8 bases from J, with 9 bases in between. The CDR3 sequence is 13 residues long. The germline V gene has CDR1 SGHRS and CDR2 YFSETQ. In DNA, the CDR3 is TGCGCCAGCAGCTTGGAGGGCAACCATGAGCAGTTCTTC. It codes for CASSLEGNHEQFF. The full variable domain, in which reference TRBV5-1 and TRBJ2-1 provide the parts outside the CDR3, is KAGVTQTPRYLIKTRGQQVTLSCSPISGHRSVSWYQQTPGQGLQFLFEYFSETQRNKGNFPGRFSGRQFSNSRSEMNVSTLELGDSALYLCASSLEGNHEQFFGPGTRLTVL.

This chain connects TRBV19 to TRBJ2-7; maybe TRBD1 (6 bases). The CDR3 has 13 residues. Trimming left V 6 bases short and J 0 bases short, with 9 bases between. Germline CDR1 is LNHDA and CDR2 is SQIVND (reference sequence). CDR3 sequence: CASSPDSSYEQYF. In nucleotides, the CDR3 is TGTGCCAGTAGCCCGGACAGCTCCTACGAGCAGTACTTC. The variable domain in full, with the rest retrieved from reference TRBV19 and TRBJ2-7, is DGGITQSPKYLFRKEGQNVTLSCEQNLNHDAMYWYRQDPGQGLRLIYYSQIVNDFQKGDIAEGYSVSREKKESFPLTVTSAQKNPTAFYLCASSPDSSYEQYFGPGTRLTVT.

This rearrangement joins TRBV19 to TRBJ1-6; TRBD1 might be the D (5 bases). The germline V gene encodes CDR1 LNHDA and CDR2 SQIVND (reference sequence). This CDR3 has 17 residues. Trimming took off 8 bases at V and 0 bases at J, with 17 bases between the two ends. The DNA of the CDR3 is TGTGCCAGTGGTGCCGGGGAGGGGAGCTCCTATAATTCACCCCTCCACTTT. Its protein is CASGAGEGSSYNSPLHF.

The chain joins TRBV10-3 to TRBJ1-5, with D hard to call. Trimming pared 2 bases from V and 4 bases from J, leaving 3 bases between. Germline V gene sequence: CDR1 ENHRY, CDR2 SYGVKD. This CDR3 has 12 amino acids. The CDR3 DNA follows: TGTGCCATCAGTGAGCGTAATCAGCCCCAGCATTTT. This codes for CAISERNQPQHF.

The chain employs TRBV3-1 (or the pseudogene TRBV3-2) and TRBJ1-5; no firm D call. Per the germline V gene, CDR1 is LGHDT and CDR2 is YNNKEL (reference sequence). CDR3 length: 18 residues. Trimming shortened V by 0 bases and J by 5 bases, and 20 bases separated the two germline ends. CDR3 sequence (DNA): TGTGCCAGCAGCCAAGATGAGGGTACAAACATACCATATCAGCCCCAGCATTTT. Its protein is CASSQDEGTNIPYQPQHF.

The V gene is TRBV30, the J gene TRBJ2-1; 7 bases agree with TRBD2. From germline, CDR1 is GTSNPN and CDR2 SVGIG (reference sequence). The CDR3 runs to 14 residues. V lost 2 bases to trimming and J lost 5 bases; unmatched junction nucleotides: 6. The CDR3 spells CAWSTGLVNNEQFF. CDR3 DNA: TGTGCCTGGAGTACTGGACTAGTGAACAATGAGCAGTTCTTC.